This TCR beta chain came from a study of early T cells in non-severe SARS-CoV-2 infection. Across the study: The study sequenced bulk RNA from unsorted whole blood, with chains unpaired.

Germline V gene data show CDR1 as ENHRY and CDR2 as SYGVKD. CDR3 length: 17 amino acids. Trimming shortened V by 0 bases and J by 0 bases, and 15 bases separated the two germline ends. The library protocol tagged individual cDNA molecules with unique molecular identifiers. TCRdb re-derived calls from the 5' RACE reads in MiXCR, one entry per CDR3 protein. Here the sample spans under 70,000 distinct CDR3 sequences, about 13% being singletons. Study-level results: Matching against VDJdb likely underestimated virus-specific expansions, favoring anti-spike CD8.

In this sample, this clonotype turned up a few times. The antigen remains undetermined. The chain couples TRBV10-3 to TRBJ2-7, with D uncertain. This receptor was identified in an adult who was a healthcare worker with PCR-confirmed SARS-CoV-2 infection or an uninfected control (not recorded which). Sequencing was performed on whole blood, taken at baseline. For the CDR3, the DNA is TGTGCCATCAGTGAGTCGATCCTTGAATCTTACTCCTACGAGCAGTACTTC. Translating gives CAISESILESYSYEQYF.